The following is a TCR beta chain sequence with its context. The table lists this clone with a count of one. Which antigen it targets is not known. No base quality information exists; no much larger clone differs at one position. To sequence the TCRbeta CDR3 region, genomic DNA was isolated from the sorted cells. The immunoSEQ Assay was used for sequencing of TCRbeta CDR3 regions. In its TCRdb copy, this immuneACCESS table keeps in-frame sequences only and misses some clones. Where compared with another copy, unresolved V genes explain less than half of these, and the others have no known cause. In this sample the table shows roughly 89,000 clones, around 80% of which occur a single time. The ten largest make up approximately 1.5% of the sample. These data come from a study of OX40 agonist ivuxolimab in advanced cancers. About the full investigation: Ivuxolimab, which targeted the costimulatory receptor OX40 (CD134), was an agonistic, fully human IgG2 monoclonal antibody. The dose-escalation cohort was almost 85% male with a mean age of around 62 years, ranging from about 23 to 85. Peripheral TCRbeta sequencing was intended to test whether TCR sequence diversity was altered and clonal T-cell expansion was caused by ivuxolimab. The monotherapy dose-escalation portion (N ≈ 50 patients) of the phase I ivuxolimab trial is reported in the paper. Prior anti-PD-1, anti-PD-L1 or anti-CTLA-4 therapy was permitted, and 30% to 45% of dose-escalation patients had received checkpoint inhibitors. Among the roughly 52 dose-escalation patients, 19 had hepatocellular carcinoma, 15 or so melanoma, 9 renal cell carcinoma and 9 head and neck cancer. Partial responses occurred in three dose-escalation patients: two with cutaneous melanoma and one with hepatocellular carcinoma. Intravenous ivuxolimab was administered to patients every 2 weeks at six dose levels: 0.01, 0.1, 0.3, 1.5, 3 and 10 mg/kg.

There are 16 amino acids in the CDR3, from cysteine to phenylalanine inclusive. The sequence is cut down to CDR3 DNA, 48 bases in frame from base 1. CDR1 and CDR2 (SGDLS, YYNGEE) derive from the germline V gene. At the junction V is shortened by 4 bases and J by 3 bases; bases outside the gene matches: 9. Overall study outcomes, separate from this receptor: After ivuxolimab, CD8+ T cells had more expanded clones than CD4+ T cells on average. Partial responders in the 0.1-3.0 mg/kg groups had among the lowest normalized peripheral clonal expansion, especially among CD8+ T cells. The antigen specificity of the peripheral T cells that underwent clonal expansion was not determined. At doses from 0.1 to 3.0 mg/kg, clonal expansion was seen in both CD4+ and CD8+ blood T cells between baseline and week 6. Low levels of normalized T-cell clonal expansion were also seen in some patients who did not respond.

Patients with a history of autoimmune disease or receiving systemic immunosuppression were excluded from the trial. Peripheral blood for TCR sequencing was drawn from every dose cohort at baseline, at cycle 4 day 1 and at cycle 7 day 1. Samples came from an open-label, multicenter, first-in-human phase I dose-escalation trial of ivuxolimab. Adults with locally advanced or metastatic melanoma, renal cell, hepatocellular, or head and neck squamous cell carcinoma were enrolled in the trial. Before TCR sequencing, CD4+ T cells and CD8+ T cells were sorted from peripheral blood as separate populations. Recombination linked TRBV9 to TRBJ1-4; TRBD1 fits 7 bases in the junction. The sample was CD4+ or CD8+ T cells sorted from blood, taken in a trial of the OX40 agonist ivuxolimab. The clonotype was recovered from an adult with an advanced solid tumor such as melanoma, head and neck, liver or kidney cancer. The CDR3 region has the sequence CASSPRGGLANEKLFF. The bases read TGTGCCAGCAGCCCCAGGGGGGGGCTGGCTAATGAAAAACTGTTTTTT.